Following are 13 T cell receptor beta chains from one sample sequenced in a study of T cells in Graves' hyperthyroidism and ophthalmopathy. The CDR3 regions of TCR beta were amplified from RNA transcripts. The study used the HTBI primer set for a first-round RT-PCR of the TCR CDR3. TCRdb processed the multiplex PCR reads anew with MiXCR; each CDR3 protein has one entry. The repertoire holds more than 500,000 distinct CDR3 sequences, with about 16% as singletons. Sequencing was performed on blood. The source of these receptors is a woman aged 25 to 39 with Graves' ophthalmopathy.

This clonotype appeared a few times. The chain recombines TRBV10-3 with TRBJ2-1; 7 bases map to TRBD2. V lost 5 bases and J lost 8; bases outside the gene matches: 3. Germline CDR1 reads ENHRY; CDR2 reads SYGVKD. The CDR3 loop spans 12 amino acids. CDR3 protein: CAISPGRDEQFF. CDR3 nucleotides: TGTGCCATCAGTCCAGGGAGGGATGAGCAGTTCTTC.

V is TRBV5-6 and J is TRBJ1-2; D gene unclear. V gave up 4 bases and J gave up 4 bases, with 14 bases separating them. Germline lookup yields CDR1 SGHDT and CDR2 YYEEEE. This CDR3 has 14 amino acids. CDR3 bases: TGTGCCAGCAGCGGGATTAGACGCAGCTATGGCTACACCTTC. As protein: CASSGIRRSYGYTF. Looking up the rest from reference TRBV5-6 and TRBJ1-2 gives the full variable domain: DAGVTQSPTHLIKTRGQQVTLRCSPKSGHDTVSWYQQALGQGPQFIFQYYEEEERQRGNFPDRFSGHQFPNYSSELNVNALLLGDSALYLCASSGIRRSYGYTFGSGTRLTVV.

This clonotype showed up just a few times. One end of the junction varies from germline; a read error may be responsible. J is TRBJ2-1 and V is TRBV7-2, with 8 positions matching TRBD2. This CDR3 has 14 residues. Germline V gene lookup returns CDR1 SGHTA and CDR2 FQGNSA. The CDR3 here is CASNLAGFYNEQFF. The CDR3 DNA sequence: TGTGCCAGCAACTTAGCGGGGTTCTACAATGAGCAGTTCTTC.

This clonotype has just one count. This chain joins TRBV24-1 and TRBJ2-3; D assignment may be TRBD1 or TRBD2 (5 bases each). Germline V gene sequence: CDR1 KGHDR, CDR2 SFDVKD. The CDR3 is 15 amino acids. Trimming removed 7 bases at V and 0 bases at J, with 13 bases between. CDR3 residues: CATRSWDASTDTQYF. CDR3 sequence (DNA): TGTGCCACCAGATCGTGGGACGCGAGCACAGATACGCAGTATTTT.

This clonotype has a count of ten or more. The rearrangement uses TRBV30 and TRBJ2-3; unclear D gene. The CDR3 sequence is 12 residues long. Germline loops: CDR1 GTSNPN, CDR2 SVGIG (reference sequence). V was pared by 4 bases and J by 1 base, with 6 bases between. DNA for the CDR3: TGTGCCTGGATCAAGGGCACAGATACGCAGTATTTT. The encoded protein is CAWIKGTDTQYF.

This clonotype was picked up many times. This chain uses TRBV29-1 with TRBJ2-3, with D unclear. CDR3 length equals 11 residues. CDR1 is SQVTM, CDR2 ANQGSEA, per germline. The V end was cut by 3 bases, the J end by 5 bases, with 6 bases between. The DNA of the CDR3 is TGCAGCGTTGATTTGGTAGATACGCAGTATTTT. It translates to CSVDLVDTQYF.

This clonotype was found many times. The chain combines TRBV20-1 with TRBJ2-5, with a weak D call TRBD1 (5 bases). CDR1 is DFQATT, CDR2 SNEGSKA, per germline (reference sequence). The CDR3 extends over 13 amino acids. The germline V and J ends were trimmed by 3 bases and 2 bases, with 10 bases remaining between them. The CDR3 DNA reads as TGCAGTGCTAGGGGGCTGGGTCAAGAGACCCAGTACTTC. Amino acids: CSARGLGQETQYF.

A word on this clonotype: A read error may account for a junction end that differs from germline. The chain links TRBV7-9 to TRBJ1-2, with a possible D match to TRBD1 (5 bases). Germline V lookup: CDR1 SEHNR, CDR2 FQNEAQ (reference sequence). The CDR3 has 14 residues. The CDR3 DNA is TGTGCCAGCAGCTTGTCTTGGGGCGCCTATGGCTGCACCTTC. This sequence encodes CASSLSWGAYGCTF. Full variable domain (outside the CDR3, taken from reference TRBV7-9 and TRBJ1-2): DTGVSQNPRHKITKRGQNVTFRCDPISEHNRLYWYRQTLGQGPEFLTYFQNEAQLEKSRLLSDRFSAERPKGSFSTLEIQRTEQGDSAMYLCASSLSWGAYGCTFGSGTRLTVV.

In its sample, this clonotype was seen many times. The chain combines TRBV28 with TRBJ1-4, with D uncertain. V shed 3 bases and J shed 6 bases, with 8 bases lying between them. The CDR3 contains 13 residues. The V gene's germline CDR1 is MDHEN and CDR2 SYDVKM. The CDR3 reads CASSFAGYEKLFF. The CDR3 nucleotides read TGTGCCAGCAGTTTCGCGGGGTATGAAAAACTGTTTTTT.

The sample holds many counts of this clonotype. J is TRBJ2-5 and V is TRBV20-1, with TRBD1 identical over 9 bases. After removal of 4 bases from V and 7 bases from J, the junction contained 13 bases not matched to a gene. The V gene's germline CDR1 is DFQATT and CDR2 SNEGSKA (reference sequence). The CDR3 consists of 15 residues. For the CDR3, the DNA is TGCAGTGCTACCCGTCCCGGGACAGGGCCAGGGACCCAGTACTTC. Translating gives CSATRPGTGPGTQYF.

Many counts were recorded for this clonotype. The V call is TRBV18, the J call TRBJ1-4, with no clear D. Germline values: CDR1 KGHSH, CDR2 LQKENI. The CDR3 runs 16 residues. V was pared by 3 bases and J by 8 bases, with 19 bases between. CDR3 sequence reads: CASSPPAGDGEEKLFF. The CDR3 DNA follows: TGTGCCAGCTCACCCCCGGCTGGAGACGGAGAGGAAAAACTGTTTTTT.

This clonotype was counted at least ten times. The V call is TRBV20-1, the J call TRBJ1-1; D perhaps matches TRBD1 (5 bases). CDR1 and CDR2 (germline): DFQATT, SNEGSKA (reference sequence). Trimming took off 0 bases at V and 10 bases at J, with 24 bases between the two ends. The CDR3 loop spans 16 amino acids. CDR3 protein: CSARDTGPLGQRAAFF. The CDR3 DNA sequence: TGCAGTGCTAGAGATACCGGGCCCCTGGGGCAACGGGCAGCTTTCTTT.

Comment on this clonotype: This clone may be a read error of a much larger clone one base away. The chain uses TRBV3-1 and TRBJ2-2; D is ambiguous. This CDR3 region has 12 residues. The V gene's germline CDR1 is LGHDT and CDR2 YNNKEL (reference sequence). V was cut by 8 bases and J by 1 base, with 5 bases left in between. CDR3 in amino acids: CASAENTGELFF. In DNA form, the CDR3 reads TGTGCCAGCGCAGAGAACACCGGGGAGCTGTTTTTT.